This T cell receptor beta chain was found in a study of T cell responses to AZD1222 COVID-19 vaccine. Whole-study results and caveats: It should be noted that donors were predominantly white British and more often female, and clonal diversity was possibly underestimated.

V lost 6 bases, J lost 3 bases, and 9 bases lay in between. The CDR3 covers 13 residues. Germline V lookup: CDR1 SNHLY, CDR2 FYNNEI. Measured with immunoSEQ multiplex PCR; TCRdb has only the in-frame clones, and not every one. The sample holds under 150,000 clones, around nine tenths seen once. Of note for this clone: Its specificity is unknown.

The chain carries TRBV2 and TRBJ1-5; D is undetermined. This TCR came from an adult in good health. This material consisted of peripheral blood, taken on day 0 of AZD1222 vaccination. The CDR3 spells CASRKMNNQPQHF. The CDR3 nucleotides are TGTGCCAGCAGGAAAATGAACAATCAGCCCCAGCATTTT.